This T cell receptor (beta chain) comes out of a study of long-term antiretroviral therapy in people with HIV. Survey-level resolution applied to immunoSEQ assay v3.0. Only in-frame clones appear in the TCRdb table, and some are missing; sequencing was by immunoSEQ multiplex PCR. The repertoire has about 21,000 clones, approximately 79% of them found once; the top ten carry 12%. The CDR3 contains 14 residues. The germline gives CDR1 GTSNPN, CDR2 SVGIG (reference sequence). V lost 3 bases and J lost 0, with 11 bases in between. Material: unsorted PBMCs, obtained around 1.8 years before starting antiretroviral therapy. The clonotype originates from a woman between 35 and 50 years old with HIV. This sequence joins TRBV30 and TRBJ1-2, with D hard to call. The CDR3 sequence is CAWSRASANYGYTF. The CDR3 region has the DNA TGTGCCTGGAGCCGGGCCTCAGCTAACTATGGCTACACCTTC.